This T cell receptor beta chain was found in a study of T cell responses to AZD1222 COVID-19 vaccine. As for this clone: Its antigen is not known.

The protocol was immunoSEQ multiplex PCR, while the TCRdb copy is restricted to in-frame clones and leaves out a portion. The table lists 150,000 to 200,000 clones, 88% of them singletons. Study-level points and caveats: In the spike-specific TCR repertoire, nearly half reportedly target unmutated variant regions. Possibly, clonal diversity was underestimated; donors were largely white British and included more females. Repertoires were obtained solely post-peak T cell response.

Germline CDR1 LGHNA, CDR2 YNFKEQ. The germline V and J ends were trimmed by 4 bases and 3 bases, with 16 bases remaining between them. The CDR3 loop spans 15 amino acids. Specimen: peripheral blood, collected 28 days after the second AZD1222 dose. The rearrangement links TRBV4-2 to TRBJ2-7; D is perhaps TRBD2 (6 bases). The TCR comes from an adult who received the AZD1222 COVID-19 vaccine. CDR3 nucleotide sequence: TGTGCCAGCAGCCGAGGCGTAGCGGAGGGCTACGAGCAGTACTTC. Amino acid sequence: CASSRGVAEGYEQYF.